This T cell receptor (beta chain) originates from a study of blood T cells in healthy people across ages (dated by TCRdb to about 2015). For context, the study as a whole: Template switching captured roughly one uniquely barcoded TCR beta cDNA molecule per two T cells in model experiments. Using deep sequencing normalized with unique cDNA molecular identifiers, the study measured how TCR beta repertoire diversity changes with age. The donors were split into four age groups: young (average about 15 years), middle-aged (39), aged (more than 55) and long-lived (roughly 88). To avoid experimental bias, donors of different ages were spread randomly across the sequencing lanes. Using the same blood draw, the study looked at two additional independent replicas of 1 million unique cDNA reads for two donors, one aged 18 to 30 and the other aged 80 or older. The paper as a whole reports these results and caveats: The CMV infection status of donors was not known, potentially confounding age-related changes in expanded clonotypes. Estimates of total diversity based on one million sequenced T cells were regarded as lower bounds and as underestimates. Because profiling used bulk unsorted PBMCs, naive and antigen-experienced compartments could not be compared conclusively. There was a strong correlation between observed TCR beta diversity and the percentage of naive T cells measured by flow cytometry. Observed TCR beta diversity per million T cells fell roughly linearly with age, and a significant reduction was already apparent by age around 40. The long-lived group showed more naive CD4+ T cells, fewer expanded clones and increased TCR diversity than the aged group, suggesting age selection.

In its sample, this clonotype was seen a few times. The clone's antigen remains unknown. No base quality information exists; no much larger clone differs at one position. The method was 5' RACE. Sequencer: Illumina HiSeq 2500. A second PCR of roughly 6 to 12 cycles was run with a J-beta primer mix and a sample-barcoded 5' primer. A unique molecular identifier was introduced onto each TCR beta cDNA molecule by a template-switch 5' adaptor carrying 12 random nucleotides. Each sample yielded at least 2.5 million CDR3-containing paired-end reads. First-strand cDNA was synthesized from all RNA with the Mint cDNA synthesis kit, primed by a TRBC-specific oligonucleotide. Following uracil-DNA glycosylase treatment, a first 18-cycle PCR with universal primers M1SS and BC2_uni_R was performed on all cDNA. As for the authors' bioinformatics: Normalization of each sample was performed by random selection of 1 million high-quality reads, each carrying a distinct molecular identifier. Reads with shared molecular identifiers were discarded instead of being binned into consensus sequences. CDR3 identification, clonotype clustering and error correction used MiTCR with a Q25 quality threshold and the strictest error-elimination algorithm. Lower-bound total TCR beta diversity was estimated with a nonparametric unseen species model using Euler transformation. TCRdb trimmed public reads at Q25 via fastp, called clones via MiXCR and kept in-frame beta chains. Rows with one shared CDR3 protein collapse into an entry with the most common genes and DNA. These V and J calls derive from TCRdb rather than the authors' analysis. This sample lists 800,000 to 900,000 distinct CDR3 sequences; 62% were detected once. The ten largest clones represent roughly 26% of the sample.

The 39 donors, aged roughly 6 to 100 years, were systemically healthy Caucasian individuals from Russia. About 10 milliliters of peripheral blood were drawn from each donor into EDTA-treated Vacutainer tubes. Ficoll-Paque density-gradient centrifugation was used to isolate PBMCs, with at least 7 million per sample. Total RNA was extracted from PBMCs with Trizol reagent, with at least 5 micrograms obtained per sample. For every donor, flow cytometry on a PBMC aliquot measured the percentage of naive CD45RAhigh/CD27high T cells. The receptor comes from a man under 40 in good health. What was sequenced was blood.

The CDR3 amino acid sequence is: CASSPGPSGSYEQYF. The base sequence is TGTGCCAGCAGCCCCGGGCCTAGCGGATCCTACGAGCAGTACTTC. Rearrangement joined TRBV7-3 to TRBJ2-7; the junction holds 7 bases that match TRBD2. For CDR1 and CDR2, the germline V gene lists SGHTA and FQGTGA. The CDR3 runs 15 residues from the cysteine to the phenylalanine. The CDR3 DNA has 45 bases and is translated from base 1. Germline trimming: 5 bases from V, 1 base from J; junction bases outside gene matches: 8.